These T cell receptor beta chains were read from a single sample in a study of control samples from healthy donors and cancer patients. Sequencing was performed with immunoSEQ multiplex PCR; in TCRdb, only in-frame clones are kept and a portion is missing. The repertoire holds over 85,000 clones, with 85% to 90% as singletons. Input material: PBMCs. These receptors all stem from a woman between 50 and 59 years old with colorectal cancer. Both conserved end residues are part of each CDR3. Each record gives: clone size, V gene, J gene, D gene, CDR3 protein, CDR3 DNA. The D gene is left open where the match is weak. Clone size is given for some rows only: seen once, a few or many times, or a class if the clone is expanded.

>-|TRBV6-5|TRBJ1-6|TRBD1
CASSSGTGGYSPLHF
TGTGCCAGCAGTTCCGGGACAGGGGGGTACTCACCCCTCCACTTT
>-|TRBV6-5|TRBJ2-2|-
CASSYLPGGNTGELFF
TGTGCCAGCAGTTACTTGCCCGGGGGGAACACCGGGGAGCTGTTTTTT
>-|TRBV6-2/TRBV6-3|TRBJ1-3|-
CASSPDTSSGNTIYF
TGTGCCAGCAGTCCGGACACAAGCTCTGGAAACACCATATATTTT
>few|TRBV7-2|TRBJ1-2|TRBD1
CASSLQGVNYGYTF
TGTGCCAGCAGCTTACAGGGGGTGAACTATGGCTACACCTTC
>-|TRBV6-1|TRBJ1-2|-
CASSEMVSGDYGYTF
TGTGCCAGCAGTGAAATGGTATCCGGGGACTATGGCTACACCTTC
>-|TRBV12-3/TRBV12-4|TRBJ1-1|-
CASVGGHEAFF
TGTGCCAGCGTGGGGGGCCATGAAGCTTTCTTT
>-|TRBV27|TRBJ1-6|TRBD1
CASSLQGAKRNSPLHF
TGTGCCAGCAGTCTCCAGGGGGCGAAGCGGAATTCACCCCTCCACTTT
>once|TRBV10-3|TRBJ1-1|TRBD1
CAVQGDGSTEAFF
TGTGCCGTACAGGGGGATGGGAGCACTGAAGCTTTCTTT
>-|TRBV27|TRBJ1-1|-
CASRRDLGLDTEAFF
TGTGCCAGCAGAAGGGATCTCGGCCTGGACACTGAAGCTTTCTTT
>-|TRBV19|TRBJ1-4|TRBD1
CASSSTGGIEKLFF
TGTGCCAGTAGCTCGACAGGGGGAATTGAAAAACTGTTTTTT
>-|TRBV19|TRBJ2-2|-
CASTYDSANTGELFF
TGTGCCAGTACTTACGACAGTGCGAACACCGGGGAGCTGTTTTTT
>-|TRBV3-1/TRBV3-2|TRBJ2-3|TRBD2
CASSQDQRGVADTQYF
TGTGCCAGCAGCCAAGACCAGCGGGGGGTTGCAGATACGCAGTATTTT
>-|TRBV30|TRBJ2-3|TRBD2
CAWSVLARTQYF
TGTGCCTGGAGTGTACTAGCGAGGACGCAGTATTTT
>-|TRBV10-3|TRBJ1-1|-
CAISVNQNIEAFF
TGTGCCATCAGTGTAAATCAGAACATTGAAGCTTTCTTT
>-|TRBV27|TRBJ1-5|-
CASGQGNQPQHF
TGTGCCAGCGGTCAGGGAAATCAGCCCCAGCATTTT
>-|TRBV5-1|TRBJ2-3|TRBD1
CASSLDGGQGSTDTQYF
TGCGCCAGCAGCTTGGATGGAGGACAGGGGAGCACAGATACGCAGTATTTT
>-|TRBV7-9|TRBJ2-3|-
CASSLQRDTQYF
TGTGCCAGCAGCTTACAACGGGATACGCAGTATTTT
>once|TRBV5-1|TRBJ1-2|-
CASSLAAAAGPDGYTF
TGCGCCAGCAGCTTGGCCGCGGCCGCAGGGCCGGATGGCTACACCTTC
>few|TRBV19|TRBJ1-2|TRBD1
CASSTRGNYGYTF
TGTGCCAGTAGTACCAGGGGGAACTATGGCTACACCTTC
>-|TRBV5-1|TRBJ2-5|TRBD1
CASSLGGQAQETQYF
TGCGCCAGCAGCTTGGGGGGACAGGCGCAAGAGACCCAGTACTTC
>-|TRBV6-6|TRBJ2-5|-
CATTPNRQETQYF
TGTGCCACAACCCCTAACAGACAAGAGACCCAGTACTTC
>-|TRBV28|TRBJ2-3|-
CASGTDTQYF
TGTGCCAGCGGGACAGATACGCAGTATTTT
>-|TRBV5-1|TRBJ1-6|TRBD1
CASSRAGTGDNSPLHF
TGCGCCAGCAGCAGAGCCGGGACAGGGGATAATTCACCCCTCCACTTT
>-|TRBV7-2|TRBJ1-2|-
CASSLYDSPGGYTF
TGTGCCAGCAGCTTATATGACAGTCCTGGGGGCTACACCTTC
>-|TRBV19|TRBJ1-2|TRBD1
CASSRQGLFAYGYTF
TGTGCCAGTAGCCGACAGGGGTTGTTTGCTTATGGCTACACCTTC
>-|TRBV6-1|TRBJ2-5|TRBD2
CASSEGPSGGEETQYF
TGTGCCAGCAGTGAAGGGCCTAGCGGGGGGGAAGAGACCCAGTACTTC
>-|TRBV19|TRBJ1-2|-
CASNAGTGYGYTF
TGTGCCAGTAACGCAGGGACGGGCTATGGCTACACCTTC
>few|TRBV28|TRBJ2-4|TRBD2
CASSPRRGTAVRNIQYF
TGTGCCAGCAGTCCCCGGCGGGGGACGGCGGTAAGAAACATTCAGTACTTC
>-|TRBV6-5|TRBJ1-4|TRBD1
CASSPGQGNEKLFF
TGTGCCAGCAGTCCGGGACAGGGCAATGAAAAACTGTTTTTT
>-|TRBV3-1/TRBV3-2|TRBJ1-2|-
CASSQRQGGRGWYGYTF
TGTGCCAGCAGCCAACGGCAGGGCGGACGAGGGTGGTATGGCTACACCTTC
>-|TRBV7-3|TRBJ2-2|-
CASSLRDTGELFF
TGTGCCAGCAGCTTAAGAGATACCGGGGAGCTGTTTTTT
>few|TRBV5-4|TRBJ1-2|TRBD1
CASSEDRGYGYTF
TGTGCCAGCAGCGAAGACAGGGGGTACGGCTACACCTTC
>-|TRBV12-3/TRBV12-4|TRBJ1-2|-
CASSYASNYGYTF
TGTGCCAGCAGTTATGCCTCTAACTATGGCTACACCTTC
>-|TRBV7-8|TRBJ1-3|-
CASSSPGAFGNTIYF
TGTGCCAGCAGCTCCCCAGGGGCATTTGGAAACACCATATATTTT
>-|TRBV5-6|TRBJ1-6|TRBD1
CASSSGRDSYNSPLHF
TGTGCCAGCAGCTCCGGTCGGGACAGCTATAATTCACCCCTCCACTTT
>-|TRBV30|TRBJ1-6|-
CAWSVRDTWSPLHF
TGTGCCTGGAGTGTTCGGGACACTTGGTCACCCCTCCACTTT
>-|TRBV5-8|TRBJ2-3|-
CASSLGQNTDTQYF
TGTGCCAGCAGCTTGGGACAGAACACAGATACGCAGTATTTT
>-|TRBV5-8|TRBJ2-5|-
CASSLARETQYF
TGTGCCAGCAGCTTGGCCAGAGAGACCCAGTACTTC
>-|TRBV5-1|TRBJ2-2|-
CASSIGHANTGELFF
TGCGCCAGCAGCATAGGACACGCGAACACCGGGGAGCTGTTTTTT
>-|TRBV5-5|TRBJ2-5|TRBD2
CASTLAGQETQYF
TGTGCCAGCACCCTAGCGGGGCAAGAGACCCAGTACTTC
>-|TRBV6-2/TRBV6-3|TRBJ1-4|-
CASSYSGLTGEKLFF
TGTGCCAGCAGTTACTCTGGGCTCACGGGTGAAAAACTGTTTTTT
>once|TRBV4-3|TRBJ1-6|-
CASSQDSWGPGSYNSPLHF
TGCGCCAGCAGCCAAGATAGTTGGGGCCCGGGCTCCTATAATTCACCCCTCCACTTT
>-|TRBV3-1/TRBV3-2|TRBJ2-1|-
CASSQGITEQFF
TGTGCCAGCAGCCAAGGCATAACTGAGCAGTTCTTC
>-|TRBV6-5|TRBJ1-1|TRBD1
CASRDPGTANTEAFF
TGTGCCAGCAGAGACCCCGGGACAGCGAACACTGAAGCTTTCTTT
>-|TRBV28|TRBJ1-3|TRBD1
CASTLGRGLGNTIYF
TGTGCCAGCACCCTGGGAAGGGGGCTTGGAAACACCATATATTTT
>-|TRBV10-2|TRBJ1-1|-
CASSVGRPDTEAFF
TGCGCCAGCAGTGTAGGGCGACCGGACACTGAAGCTTTCTTT
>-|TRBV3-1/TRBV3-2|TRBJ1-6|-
CASSPRDNSPLHF
TGTGCCAGCAGTCCACGAGATAATTCACCCCTCCACTTT
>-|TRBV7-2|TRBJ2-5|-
CASSLALGGPGETQYF
TGTGCCAGCAGCTTAGCTTTAGGGGGGCCGGGGGAGACCCAGTACTTC
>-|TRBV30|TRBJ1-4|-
CAWMGIGPNEKLFF
TGTGCCTGGATGGGAATAGGGCCTAATGAAAAACTGTTTTTT
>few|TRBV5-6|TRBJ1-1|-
CASSLGISHAEAFF
TGTGCCAGCAGCTTGGGAATTTCACACGCTGAAGCTTTCTTT
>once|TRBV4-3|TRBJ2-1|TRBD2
CASSLQRGGSNEQFF
TGCGCCAGCAGCCTTCAGCGGGGGGGAAGCAATGAGCAGTTCTTC
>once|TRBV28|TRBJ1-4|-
CASSLFEKLFF
TGTGCCAGCAGTTTATTTGAAAAACTGTTTTTT
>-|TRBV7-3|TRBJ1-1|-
CASSLDGMNTEAFF
TGTGCCAGCAGCTTGGACGGCATGAACACTGAAGCTTTCTTT
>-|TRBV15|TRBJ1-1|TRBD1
CATSRDGTGAFGGAFF
TGTGCCACCAGCAGAGATGGGACAGGGGCCTTCGGGGGGGCTTTCTTT
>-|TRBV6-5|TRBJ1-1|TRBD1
CASIDLGQGNTEAFF
TGTGCCAGCATCGACCTGGGACAGGGGAACACTGAAGCTTTCTTT
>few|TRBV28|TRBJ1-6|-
CASSLFTRGANSPLHF
TGTGCCAGCAGTTTGTTCACCAGGGGCGCTAATTCACCCCTCCACTTT
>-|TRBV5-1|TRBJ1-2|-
CASSSEVGGGYTF
TGCGCCAGCAGCTCTGAGGTGGGGGGTGGCTACACCTTC